The 28 T cell receptor beta chains given below trace back to one sample, sequenced in a study of T cells in narcolepsy. Using immunoSEQ multiplex PCR, the repertoire was profiled, and TCRdb retains in-frame clones only, with some absent. The sample carries fewer than 35,000 clones, more than 75% recorded once. The sequenced sample was CD45RA- memory CD4+ T cells from PBMCs. The receptors come from a human donor with narcolepsy.

V gene TRBV25-1 combines with J gene TRBJ1-4, with D tentatively TRBD1 (6 bases). This CDR3 spans 13 amino acids. Germline V gene data show CDR1 as MGHDK and CDR2 as SYGVNS. V lost 1 base to trimming and J lost 15 bases, with 15 bases between them. The CDR3 spells CASSESRGRRMFF. The CDR3 region has the DNA TGTGCCAGCAGTGAATCCCGGGGGCGAAGGATGTTTTTT.

In DNA form, the CDR3 reads TGCGCCAGCAGCCATCGGGGAGTCGAGACCCAGTACTTC. It yields the protein CASSHRGVETQYF. This rearrangement joins TRBV5-1 to TRBJ2-5, with TRBD2 as a possible D gene (5 bases). This CDR3 has 13 residues. The germline V gene encodes CDR1 SGHRS and CDR2 YFSETQ. V lost 4 bases and J 5 bases, leaving 12 bases between the germline ends. Based on the CDR3 plus reference TRBV5-1 and TRBJ2-5, the full variable domain is KAGVTQTPRYLIKTRGQQVTLSCSPISGHRSVSWYQQTPGQGLQFLFEYFSETQRNKGNFPGRFSGRQFSNSRSEMNVSTLELGDSALYLCASSHRGVETQYFGPGTRLLVL.

The chain joins TRBV5-8 to TRBJ1-1, with D tentatively TRBD1 (5 bases). The CDR3 length is 14 residues. Trimming shortened V by 7 bases and J by 1 base, and 14 bases separated the two germline ends. CDR1 is SGHTS and CDR2 is YDEGEE in the germline V gene. This chain's CDR3 is CASAQHRPNTEAFF. For the CDR3, the DNA is TGTGCCAGCGCCCAACACAGGCCGAACACTGAAGCTTTCTTT.

The chain uses TRBV28 and TRBJ2-7; D is possibly TRBD1 (5 bases). The CDR3 totals 15 residues. The V and J ends lost 5 bases and 1 base respectively, with 15 bases between them. Germline CDR1 is MDHEN and CDR2 is SYDVKM. The CDR3 here is CASSGRQWLSYEQYF. The CDR3 DNA is TGTGCCAGCAGTGGGCGACAGTGGTTATCCTACGAGCAGTACTTC.

V gene TRBV15 combines with J gene TRBJ1-3, with D unclear. The CDR3 consists of 14 residues. Between the trimmed V and J ends, which lost 5 bases and 4 bases, there was a span of 12 bases. Germline CDR1 LNHNV, CDR2 YYDKDF (reference sequence). The CDR3 DNA follows: TGTGCCACCAGCGGGAGACACCTCGGAAACACCATATATTTT. Its protein product is CATSGRHLGNTIYF.

Only one count was recorded for this clone. CDR3 sequence (DNA): TGTGCCAGCAGCTCACCACAGACAGATACGCAGTATTTT. Protein: CASSSPQTDTQYF. This chain uses TRBV7-3 with TRBJ2-3; no reliable D call. CDR1 is SGHTA, CDR2 FQGTGA, per germline. The CDR3 has 13 amino acids. V lost 4 bases and J 3 bases, leaving 8 bases between the germline ends.

The V call is TRBV29-1, the J call TRBJ1-4, with D unresolved. V was clipped by 7 bases and J by 4 bases, with 13 bases between them. This CDR3 comprises 13 residues. Germline assignment: CDR1 SQVTM and CDR2 ANQGSEA. Here the CDR3 DNA reads TGCAGCGCCAATGAGAGAATTAATGAAAAACTGTTTTTT. Protein product: CSANERINEKLFF.

V and J are TRBV5-8 and TRBJ2-5, with D tentatively TRBD2 (6 bases). Germline CDR1 SGHTS, CDR2 YDEGEE. CDR3 size: 15 residues. Trimming cost V 4 bases and J 1 base, with 14 bases left between them. The CDR3 reads CASSRQGGGQETQYF. CDR3 DNA: TGTGCCAGCAGCCGCCAGGGAGGAGGCCAAGAGACCCAGTACTTC.

This chain uses TRBV5-1 with TRBJ1-6, with D uncertain. The CDR3 extends over 15 amino acids. Trimming left V 7 bases short and J 5 bases short, with 16 bases between. Per the germline V gene, CDR1 is SGHRS and CDR2 is YFSETQ. The CDR3 spells CASSRGFGDNSPLHF. CDR3 sequence (DNA): TGCGCCAGCTCCCGGGGTTTCGGCGATAATTCACCCCTCCACTTT.

The rearrangement links TRBV19 to TRBJ1-4; possibly TRBD1 for D (6 bases). This CDR3 is built from 15 residues. Per germline, CDR1 LNHDA and CDR2 SQIVND (reference sequence). The V gene lost 9 bases and the J gene lost 8 bases, with 22 bases spanning the gap. The chain's CDR3 is CASNTAGQGKEKLFF. The CDR3 DNA follows: TGTGCCAGCAACACAGCGGGGCAGGGGAAGGAAAAACTGTTTTTT.

The rearrangement joins TRBV28 to TRBJ1-2, with a possible D match to TRBD1 (6 bases). CDR1 MDHEN and CDR2 SYDVKM come from the germline V gene. There are 14 residues in the CDR3. Trimming cost V 5 bases and J 5 bases, with 15 bases left between them. Here the CDR3 DNA reads TGTGCCAGCAGTGCCCCAGGACAGTTTTATGGCTACACCTTC. It codes for CASSAPGQFYGYTF.

The chain uses TRBV6-1 and TRBJ1-1; D is ambiguous. V shed 4 bases and J shed 3 bases, with 12 bases lying between them. Germline CDR1 MNHNS, CDR2 SASEGT. This CDR3 comprises 14 residues. The DNA of the CDR3 is TGTGCCAGCAGTGCGGGAACAGTCTACACTGAAGCTTTCTTT. Translation: CASSAGTVYTEAFF.

The CDR3 DNA is TGTGCCAGCAGAGGGGTCGGGTATAGCAATCAGCCCCAGCATTTT. Amino acids: CASRGVGYSNQPQHF. The rearrangement uses TRBV2 and TRBJ1-5, with a weak D call TRBD1 (5 bases). This CDR3 has 15 residues. Germline V gene sequence: CDR1 SNHLY, CDR2 FYNNEI. V dropped 6 bases and J dropped 0 bases, with 12 bases sitting between them.

This rearrangement joins TRBV11-2 to TRBJ1-1; D remains ambiguous. The V end was cut by 5 bases, the J end by 11 bases, with 15 bases between. The CDR3 spans 12 residues. Germline values: CDR1 SGHAT, CDR2 FQNNGV. In DNA, the CDR3 is TGTGCCAGCAGCGCGAGACACGGCGTGGCTTTCTTT. Its protein product is CASSARHGVAFF. Variable domain in full (rest from reference TRBV11-2 and TRBJ1-1): EAGVAQSPRYKIIEKRQSVAFWCNPISGHATLYWYQQILGQGPKLLIQFQNNGVVDDSQLPKDRFSAERLKGVDSTLKIQPAKLEDSAVYLCASSARHGVAFFGQGTRLTVV.

The rearrangement links TRBV28 to TRBJ2-3, with a weak D call TRBD1 (5 bases). Germline V gives CDR1 MDHEN, CDR2 SYDVKM. V lost 3 bases and J 2 bases, leaving 15 bases between the germline ends. The CDR3 contains 16 residues. CDR3 sequence reads: CASSFESLQDTDTQYF. DNA for the CDR3: TGTGCCAGCAGTTTCGAATCGTTACAGGACACAGATACGCAGTATTTT.

The CDR3 loop is CASKRTSGSYEQYF. CDR3 in DNA: TGTGCCAGCAAACGGACTAGCGGCTCCTACGAGCAGTACTTC. The chain carries TRBV6-1 and TRBJ2-7; 10 nucleotides agree with TRBD2. Trimming at V came to 7 bases and at J to 0 bases, leaving 3 bases not matched to a gene. This CDR3 has 14 residues. Per germline, CDR1 MNHNS and CDR2 SASEGT.

The rearrangement uses TRBV7-2 and TRBJ2-1; D remains ambiguous. The CDR3 is 12 amino acids. The germline V and J ends were trimmed by 3 bases and 5 bases, with 5 bases remaining between them. Germline V lookup: CDR1 SGHTA, CDR2 FQGNSA. The CDR3 nucleotides are TGTGCCAGCAGCTTCGCCGACAATGAGCAGTTCTTC. This sequence encodes CASSFADNEQFF.

This clone was seen only once. The gene calls are TRBV7-2 and TRBJ2-5; 9 bases agree with TRBD2. The DNA end is more similar to TRBJ2-7, so the J call may be wrong. This CDR3 spans 14 amino acids. Germline values: CDR1 SGHTA, CDR2 FQGNSA. The CDR3: CASSLGGRAYEQYF. Written as DNA, the CDR3 is TGTGCCAGCAGCTTAGGCGGGAGGGCCTACGAGCAGTACTTC.

V and J are TRBV5-6 and TRBJ1-5, with a tentative D call TRBD1 (6 bases). CDR1 and CDR2 from the germline V gene are SGHDT and YYEEEE. Trimming left V 4 bases short and J 7 bases short, with 12 bases between. The CDR3 sequence is 13 residues long. The CDR3 loop is CASSHAGEQPQHF. CDR3 sequence (DNA): TGTGCCAGCAGCCACGCAGGGGAACAGCCCCAGCATTTT. The full variable domain, in which reference TRBV5-6 and TRBJ1-5 provide the parts outside the CDR3, is DAGVTQSPTHLIKTRGQQVTLRCSPKSGHDTVSWYQQALGQGPQFIFQYYEEEERQRGNFPDRFSGHQFPNYSSELNVNALLLGDSALYLCASSHAGEQPQHFGDGTRLSIL.

About this clone: An end of the junction differs from the germline gene, which may be a read error. The chain links TRBV15 to TRBJ1-6; no clear D. The CDR3 is 13 residues long. Germline lookup yields CDR1 LNHNV and CDR2 YYDKDF (reference sequence). The CDR3 loop reads CATSRDYNSPLHF. CDR3 coding DNA: TGTGCCACCAGCCGAGATTATAATTCACCCCTCCACTTT.

V gene TRBV6-1 combines with J gene TRBJ2-7, with D maybe TRBD1 (6 bases). This CDR3 spans 14 amino acids. Trimming cost V 4 bases and J 2 bases, with 12 bases left between them. Germline CDR1 MNHNS, CDR2 SASEGT. The CDR3 loop reads CASSGGTLTYEQYF. Here the CDR3 DNA reads TGTGCCAGCAGTGGTGGGACACTAACCTACGAGCAGTACTTC.

This clone was detected once. This sequence joins TRBV29-1 and TRBJ2-3; 9 bases agree with TRBD2. Germline V gives CDR1 SQVTM, CDR2 ANQGSEA. The CDR3 covers 14 residues. The V segment lost 4 bases and the J segment 4 bases; nucleotides outside the gene matches: 6. The CDR3 here is CSVVAGALSDTQYF. CDR3 coding DNA: TGCAGCGTTGTAGCGGGAGCGCTCTCAGATACGCAGTATTTT.

The chain is built from TRBV19 and TRBJ2-3, with 8 bases aligning to TRBD2. The CDR3 runs to 17 residues. Germline V gene sequence: CDR1 LNHDA, CDR2 SQIVND (reference sequence). The ends lost 6 bases at V and 4 bases at J; junction bases unmatched: 15. The CDR3 sequence is CASSKPVSGSASDTQYF. The CDR3 DNA reads TGTGCCAGTAGCAAGCCGGTGAGCGGGAGCGCCTCAGATACGCAGTATTTT.

This clone was found a few times. The chain has TRBV19 and TRBJ2-2; 10 bases agree with TRBD2. This CDR3 spans 15 amino acids. Germline values: CDR1 LNHDA, CDR2 SQIVND (reference sequence). The junction had 2 bases not matched to a gene; V was cut back by 1 base and J by 6 bases. CDR3 in amino acids: CASSIASGGAGELFF. The CDR3 DNA reads TGTGCCAGTAGTATAGCCAGCGGGGGGGCCGGGGAGCTGTTTTTT.

This chain uses TRBV10-3 with TRBJ2-1, with TRBD2 matching 11 bases. Trimming removed 0 bases from V and 4 bases from J; junction bases left unmatched: 5. This CDR3 is built from 17 residues. Germline-derived CDR1 and CDR2 are ENHRY and SYGVKD. The CDR3 here is CAISESGTSGGYNEQFF. In DNA, the CDR3 is TGTGCCATCAGTGAGTCGGGAACTAGCGGGGGTTACAATGAGCAGTTCTTC.

The chain uses TRBV5-1 and TRBJ2-1; TRBD2 matches at 10 bases. The trim removed 0 bases at V and 12 bases at J, leaving 9 bases unmatched. This CDR3 region has 15 residues. The V gene's germline CDR1 is SGHRS and CDR2 YFSETQ. CDR3 coding DNA: TGCGCCAGCAGCTTGGAAGGTAGCGGGGGGTACGGGCAGTTCTTC. Translated, it gives CASSLEGSGGYGQFF.

This clone was seen a single time. CDR3 bases: TGCGCCAGCAGCAGGGAGGCAGCCAATGAGCAGTTCTTC. Protein sequence: CASSREAANEQFF. This chain uses TRBV5-1 with TRBJ2-1; perhaps TRBD2 as D (6 bases). This CDR3 region has 13 residues. With 4 bases removed from V and 6 bases from J, the gap between germline ends came to 11 bases. Germline V gives CDR1 SGHRS, CDR2 YFSETQ.

The V and J genes are TRBV5-8 and TRBJ2-3; 9 bases line up with TRBD1. Germline CDR1 SGHTS, CDR2 YDEGEE. Losses at the gene ends were 7 bases for V and 4 bases for J; bases not matched to a gene: 7. The CDR3 runs 14 residues. DNA of the CDR3: TGTGCCAGCGGAACGGGACAGGGCCCAGATACGCAGTATTTT. Its protein is CASGTGQGPDTQYF.